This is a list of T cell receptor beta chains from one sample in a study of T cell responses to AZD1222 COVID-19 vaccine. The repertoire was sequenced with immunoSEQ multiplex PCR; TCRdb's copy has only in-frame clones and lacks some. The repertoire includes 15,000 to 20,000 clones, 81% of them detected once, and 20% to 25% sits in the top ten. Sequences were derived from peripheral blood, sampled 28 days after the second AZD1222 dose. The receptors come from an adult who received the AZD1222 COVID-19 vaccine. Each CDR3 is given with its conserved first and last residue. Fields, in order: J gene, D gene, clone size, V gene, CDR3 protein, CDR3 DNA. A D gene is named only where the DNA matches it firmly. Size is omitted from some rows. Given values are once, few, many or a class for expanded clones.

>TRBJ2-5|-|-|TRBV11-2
CASSLGGGLEETQYF
TGTGCCAGCAGCTTAGGAGGGGGACTTGAAGAGACCCAGTACTTC
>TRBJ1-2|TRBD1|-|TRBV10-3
CAINGDRGTGYTF
TGTGCCATCAACGGGGACAGGGGTACGGGCTACACCTTC
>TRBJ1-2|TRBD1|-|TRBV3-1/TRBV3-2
CASSPRDRIDGYTF
TGTGCCAGCAGCCCAAGGGACAGGATAGATGGCTACACCTTC
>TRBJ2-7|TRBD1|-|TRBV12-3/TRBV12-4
CASSPRTGNEQYF
TGTGCCAGCAGCCCCCGGACAGGGAACGAGCAGTACTTC
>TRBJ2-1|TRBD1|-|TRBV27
CASSLGQVSYNEQFF
TGTGCCAGCAGTTTAGGACAGGTCTCCTACAATGAGCAGTTCTTC
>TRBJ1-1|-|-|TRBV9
CASSPRYQGQNTEAFF
TGTGCCAGCAGCCCCCGCTACCAGGGACAGAACACTGAAGCTTTCTTT
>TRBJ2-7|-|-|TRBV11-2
CASSLESTGSKQYF
TGTGCCAGCAGCTTAGAGAGTACAGGGTCGAAGCAGTACTTC
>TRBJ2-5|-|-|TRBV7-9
CASSQSPTGGAYF
TGTGCCAGCAGCCAGTCACCTACAGGGGGGGCGTACTTC
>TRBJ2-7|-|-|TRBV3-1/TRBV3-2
CASSQASISYEQYF
TGTGCCAGCAGCCAAGCCAGCATTTCCTACGAGCAGTACTTC
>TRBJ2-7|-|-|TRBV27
CASSFRGPAYDEQYF
TGTGCCAGCAGTTTCAGGGGTCCCGCCTATGACGAGCAGTACTTC
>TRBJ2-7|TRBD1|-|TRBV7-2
CASSYGTGFYEQYF
TGTGCCAGCAGCTACGGGACAGGATTCTACGAGCAGTACTTC
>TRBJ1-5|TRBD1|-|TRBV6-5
CASSYSGTVNQPQHF
TGTGCCAGCAGTTACTCCGGGACAGTGAATCAGCCCCAGCATTTT
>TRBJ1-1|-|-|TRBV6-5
CASSYRGGGTEAFF
TGTGCCAGCAGTTATAGGGGCGGTGGCACTGAAGCTTTCTTT
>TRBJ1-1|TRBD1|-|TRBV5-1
CASRTGGSNTEAFF
TGCGCCAGCAGGACAGGGGGCAGTAACACTGAAGCTTTCTTT
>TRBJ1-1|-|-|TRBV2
CASRGGRVSTEAFF
TGTGCCAGCAGGGGGGGTCGGGTAAGCACTGAAGCTTTCTTT
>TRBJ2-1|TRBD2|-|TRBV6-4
CASSARLAGDYNEQFF
TGTGCCAGCAGTGCCAGACTAGCGGGTGACTACAATGAGCAGTTCTTC
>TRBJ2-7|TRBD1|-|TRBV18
CASSPRAFRDRAYEQYF
TGTGCCAGCTCACCCCGGGCATTCCGGGACAGGGCCTACGAGCAGTACTTC
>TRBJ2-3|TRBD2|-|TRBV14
CASSQGSRRAGGSDTQYF
TGTGCCAGCAGCCAAGGATCGCGGAGAGCGGGGGGGTCGGATACGCAGTATTTT
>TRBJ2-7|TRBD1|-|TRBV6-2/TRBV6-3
CASSTGAEQYF
TGTGCCAGCAGTACAGGGGCCGAGCAGTACTTC
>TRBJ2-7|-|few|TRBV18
CASSPDQQNYEQYF
TGTGCCAGCTCACCAGACCAACAGAACTACGAGCAGTACTTC
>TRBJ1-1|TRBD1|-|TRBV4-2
CASSQRANRGNTEAFF
TGTGCCAGCAGCCAGCGAGCTAACAGGGGAAACACTGAAGCTTTCTTT
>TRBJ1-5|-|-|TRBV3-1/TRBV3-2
CASSQEMSGRYSNQPQHF
TGTGCCAGCAGCCAAGAGATGTCAGGGAGATATAGCAATCAGCCCCAGCATTTT
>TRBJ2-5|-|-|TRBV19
CASSIVGSQETQYF
TGTGCCAGTAGTATAGTGGGCTCTCAAGAGACCCAGTACTTC
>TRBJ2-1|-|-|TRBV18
CASSPAAPFDSYNEQFF
TGTGCCAGCTCACCAGCGGCCCCCTTCGACTCCTACAATGAGCAGTTCTTC
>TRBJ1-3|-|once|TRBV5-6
CASSFSPGRASSGNTIYF
TGTGCCAGCAGCTTCTCCCCTGGCCGGGCGTCCTCTGGAAACACCATATATTTT
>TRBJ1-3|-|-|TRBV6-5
CASSYGFSSGNTIYF
TGTGCCAGCAGTTACGGTTTCTCCTCTGGAAACACCATATATTTT
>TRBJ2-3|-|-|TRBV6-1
CASSETLPGREDTQYF
TGTGCCAGCAGTGAAACCCTCCCGGGGCGGGAAGATACGCAGTATTTT
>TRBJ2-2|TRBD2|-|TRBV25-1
CASNGGAPGELFF
TGTGCCAGCAACGGGGGGGCGCCCGGGGAGCTGTTTTTT
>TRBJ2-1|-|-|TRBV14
CASSQVFLQGQQFF
TGTGCCAGCAGCCAAGTATTCCTACAGGGCCAGCAGTTCTTC
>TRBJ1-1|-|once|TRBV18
CASSPTSDIRNTEAFF
TGTGCCAGCTCACCAACTTCGGATATTAGGAACACTGAAGCTTTCTTT
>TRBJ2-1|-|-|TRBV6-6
CASSSPEWARGNEQFF
TGTGCCAGCAGTTCCCCGGAGTGGGCGCGCGGCAATGAGCAGTTCTTC
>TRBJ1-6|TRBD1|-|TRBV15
CATSRVGQGKSPLHF
TGTGCCACCAGCAGAGTGGGACAGGGTAAATCACCCCTCCACTTT
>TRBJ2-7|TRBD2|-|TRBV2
CASSEAGGSLTEQYF
TGTGCCAGCAGTGAAGCGGGCGGGAGTCTGACCGAGCAGTACTTC
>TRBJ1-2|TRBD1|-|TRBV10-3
CAISDGDRANITF
TGTGCCATCAGTGACGGGGACAGGGCGAATATCACCTTC
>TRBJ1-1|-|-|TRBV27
CASSYQVPRGTEAFF
TGTGCCAGCAGTTATCAGGTACCCAGGGGTACTGAAGCTTTCTTT
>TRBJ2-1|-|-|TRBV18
CASSPSQEISYNEQFF
TGTGCCAGCTCACCGTCTCAGGAAATCTCCTACAATGAGCAGTTCTTC
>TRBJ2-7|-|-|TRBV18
CASSPSRDISYEQYF
TGTGCCAGCTCACCAAGCCGGGACATCTCCTACGAGCAGTACTTC
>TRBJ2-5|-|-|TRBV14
CASSSITLRTTQYF
TGTGCCAGCAGCTCTATCACCCTAAGAACGACCCAGTACTTC